This T cell receptor (beta chain) was recorded in a study of T cell responses to AZD1222 COVID-19 vaccine. TCRdb's table, derived via immunoSEQ multiplex PCR, lists solely in-frame clones and lacks some. The data hold about 120,000 clones, with about 89% observed a single time. Looked up from germline, CDR1 is SGHTA and CDR2 is FQGNSA. This CDR3 is built from 15 residues. Trimming removed 1 base from V and 5 bases from J, with 14 bases in between. With respect to this clone: Its antigen is unidentified.

Whole-study findings and limits: The donor cohort was predominantly white British with a female majority, and clonal diversity may have been underestimated. Receipt of two AZD1222 doses was followed by a rise in Spike-specific TCR breadth and depth. Spike as a whole was targeted by vaccine-associated CD4 TCRs, dominant at 160-218 and 743-854. All repertoire sampling was performed exclusively after the peak T cell response.

Sequenced material: peripheral blood, taken on day 0 of AZD1222 vaccination. The chain joins TRBV7-2 to TRBJ1-1; possible D gene TRBD1, 6 bases. The origin of this receptor is an adult in good health. CDR3 DNA: TGTGCCAGCAGCTTAGATTCAGGGGCGCGGACTGAAGCTTTCTTT. Translation gives CASSLDSGARTEAFF.